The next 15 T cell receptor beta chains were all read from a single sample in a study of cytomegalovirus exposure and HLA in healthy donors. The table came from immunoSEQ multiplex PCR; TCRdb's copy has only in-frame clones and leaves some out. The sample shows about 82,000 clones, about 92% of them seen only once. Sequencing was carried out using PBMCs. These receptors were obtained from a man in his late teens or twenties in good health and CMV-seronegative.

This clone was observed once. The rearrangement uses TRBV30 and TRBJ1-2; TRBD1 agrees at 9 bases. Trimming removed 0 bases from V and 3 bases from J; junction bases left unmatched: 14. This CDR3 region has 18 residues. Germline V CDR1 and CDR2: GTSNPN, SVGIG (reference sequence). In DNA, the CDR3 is TGTGCCTGGAGTGTACCTTACTTGACCCGGACAGGGGACTATGGCTACACCTTC. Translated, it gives CAWSVPYLTRTGDYGYTF.

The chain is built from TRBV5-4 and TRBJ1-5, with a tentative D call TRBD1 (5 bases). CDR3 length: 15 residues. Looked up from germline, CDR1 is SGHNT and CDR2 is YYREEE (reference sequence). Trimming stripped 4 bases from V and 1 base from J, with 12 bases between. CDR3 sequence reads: CASSRGAESNQPQHF. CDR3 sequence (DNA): TGTGCCAGCAGCAGGGGCGCGGAGAGCAATCAGCCCCAGCATTTT.

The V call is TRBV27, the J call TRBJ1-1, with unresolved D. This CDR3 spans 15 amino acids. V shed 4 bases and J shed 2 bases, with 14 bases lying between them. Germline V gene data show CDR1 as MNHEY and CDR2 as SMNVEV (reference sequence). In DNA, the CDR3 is TGTGCCAGCAGTTCATACATATTCACAAACACTGAAGCTTTCTTT. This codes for CASSSYIFTNTEAFF.

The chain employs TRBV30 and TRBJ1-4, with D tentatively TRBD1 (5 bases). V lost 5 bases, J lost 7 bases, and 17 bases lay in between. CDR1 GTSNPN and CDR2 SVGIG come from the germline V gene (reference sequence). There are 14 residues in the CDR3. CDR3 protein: CAWAGRQSVEKLFF. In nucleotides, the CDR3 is TGTGCCTGGGCGGGAAGACAGTCAGTTGAAAAACTGTTTTTT.

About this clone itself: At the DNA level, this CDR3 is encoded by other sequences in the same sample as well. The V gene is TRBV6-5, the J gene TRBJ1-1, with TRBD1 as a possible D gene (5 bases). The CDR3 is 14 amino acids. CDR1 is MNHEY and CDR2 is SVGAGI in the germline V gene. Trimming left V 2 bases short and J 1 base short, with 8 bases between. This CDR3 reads CASSYSTGNTEAFF. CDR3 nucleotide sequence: TGTGCCAGCAGTTACAGTACAGGGAACACTGAAGCTTTCTTT.

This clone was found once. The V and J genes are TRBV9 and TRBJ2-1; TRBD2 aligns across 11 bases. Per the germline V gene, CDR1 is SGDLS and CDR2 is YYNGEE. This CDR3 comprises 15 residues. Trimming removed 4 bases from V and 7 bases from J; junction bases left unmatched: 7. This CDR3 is CASSPRLAGRNEQFF. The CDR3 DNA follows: TGTGCCAGCAGCCCCCGACTAGCGGGAAGGAATGAGCAGTTCTTC.

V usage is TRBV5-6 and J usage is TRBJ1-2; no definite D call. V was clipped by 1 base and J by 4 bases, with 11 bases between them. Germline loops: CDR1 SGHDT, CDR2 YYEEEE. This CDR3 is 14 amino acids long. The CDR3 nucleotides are TGTGCCAGCAGCTTGCCGGGAAATAGCTATGGCTACACCTTC. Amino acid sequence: CASSLPGNSYGYTF.

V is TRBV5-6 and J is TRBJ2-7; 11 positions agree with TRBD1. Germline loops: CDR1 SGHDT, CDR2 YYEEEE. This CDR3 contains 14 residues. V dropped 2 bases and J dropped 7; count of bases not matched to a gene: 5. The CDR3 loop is CASSFGQGAWEQYF. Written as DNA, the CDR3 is TGTGCCAGCAGCTTTGGACAGGGGGCCTGGGAGCAGTACTTC.

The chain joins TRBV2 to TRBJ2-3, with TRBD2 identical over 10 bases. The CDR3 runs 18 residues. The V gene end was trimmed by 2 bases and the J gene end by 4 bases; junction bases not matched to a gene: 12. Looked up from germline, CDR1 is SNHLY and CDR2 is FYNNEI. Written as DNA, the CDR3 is TGTGCCAGCAGTGAACGGCCACCTCCTAGCGGGAGATCAGATACGCAGTATTTT. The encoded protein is CASSERPPPSGRSDTQYF.

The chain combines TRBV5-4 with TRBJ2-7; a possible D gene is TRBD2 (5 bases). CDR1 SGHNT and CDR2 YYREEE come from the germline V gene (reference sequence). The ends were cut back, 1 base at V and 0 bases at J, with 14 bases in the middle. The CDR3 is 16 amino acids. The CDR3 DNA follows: TGTGCCAGCAGCTTGACCCCCGAGCGGTCCTCCTACGAGCAGTACTTC. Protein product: CASSLTPERSSYEQYF. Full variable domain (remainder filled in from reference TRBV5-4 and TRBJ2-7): ETGVTQSPTHLIKTRGQQVTLRCSSQSGHNTVSWYQQALGQGPQFIFQYYREEENGRGNFPPRFSGLQFPNYSSELNVNALELDDSALYLCASSLTPERSSYEQYFGPGTRLTVT.

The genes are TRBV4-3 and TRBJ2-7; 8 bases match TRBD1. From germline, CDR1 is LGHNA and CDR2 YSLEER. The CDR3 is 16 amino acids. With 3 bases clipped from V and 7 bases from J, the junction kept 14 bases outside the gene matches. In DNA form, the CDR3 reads TGCGCCAGCAGCCATAAGAGGACAGGGTTATCGCCTGAGCAGTACTTC. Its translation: CASSHKRTGLSPEQYF.

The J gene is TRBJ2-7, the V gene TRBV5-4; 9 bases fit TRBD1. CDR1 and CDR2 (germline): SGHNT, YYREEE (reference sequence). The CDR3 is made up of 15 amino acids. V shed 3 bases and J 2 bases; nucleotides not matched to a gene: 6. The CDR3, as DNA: TGTGCCAGCAGCTCCTGGGACAGGGTAGCCTACGAGCAGTACTTC. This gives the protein CASSSWDRVAYEQYF.

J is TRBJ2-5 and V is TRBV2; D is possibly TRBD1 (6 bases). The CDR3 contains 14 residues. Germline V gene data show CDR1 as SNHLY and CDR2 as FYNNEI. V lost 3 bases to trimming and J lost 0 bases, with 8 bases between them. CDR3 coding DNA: TGTGCCAGCAGTGACCAGGGGTACCAAGAGACCCAGTACTTC. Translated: CASSDQGYQETQYF.

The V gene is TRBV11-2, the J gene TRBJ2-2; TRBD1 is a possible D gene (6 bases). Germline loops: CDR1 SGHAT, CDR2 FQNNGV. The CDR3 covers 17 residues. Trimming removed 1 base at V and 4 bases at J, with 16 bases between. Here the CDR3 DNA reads TGTGCCAGCAGCTTAGGCATTTACAGGGTGGTCACCGGGGAGCTGTTTTTT. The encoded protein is CASSLGIYRVVTGELFF.

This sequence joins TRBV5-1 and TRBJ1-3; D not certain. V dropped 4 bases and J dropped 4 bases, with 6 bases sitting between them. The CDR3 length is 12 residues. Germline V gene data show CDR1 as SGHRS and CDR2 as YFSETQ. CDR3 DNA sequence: TGCGCCAGCAGCCCCGCGGGAAACACCATATATTTT. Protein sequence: CASSPAGNTIYF.